The clone carrying this T cell receptor (beta chain) was seen more than once but under ten times. Produced via immunoSEQ multiplex PCR; TCRdb's table is partial and in-frame only. Of around 190,000 clones in the sample, more than 80% were seen once. The data derive from a study of blood T cell repertoires in COVID-19. At the level of the study: Acute and convalescent COVID-19 samples came from the United States, Italy and Spain.

The ends were cut back, 8 bases at V and 6 bases at J, with 19 bases in the middle. The CDR3 spans 15 residues. Germline CDR1 and CDR2: LNHDA and SQIVND (reference sequence). The sequence derives from a woman aged 55-70 years with acute or convalescent COVID-19. V gene TRBV19 combines with J gene TRBJ2-2, with D maybe TRBD2 (5 bases). Sequencing was done on a sample of peripheral blood. The CDR3 spells CASRVGVLVSGELFF. The CDR3 nucleotides read TGTGCCAGTCGGGTCGGGGTATTGGTTTCCGGGGAGCTGTTTTTT.